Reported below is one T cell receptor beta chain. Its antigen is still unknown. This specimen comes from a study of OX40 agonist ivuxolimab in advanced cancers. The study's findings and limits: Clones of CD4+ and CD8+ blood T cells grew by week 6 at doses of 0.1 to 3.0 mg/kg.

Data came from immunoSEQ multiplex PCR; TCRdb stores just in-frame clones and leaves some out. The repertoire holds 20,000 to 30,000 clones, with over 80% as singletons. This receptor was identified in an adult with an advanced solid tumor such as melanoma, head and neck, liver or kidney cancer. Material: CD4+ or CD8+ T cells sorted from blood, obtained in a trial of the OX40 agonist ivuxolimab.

CDR3 region: CASSLGQPETQYF. The CDR3 DNA is TGTGCCAGCAGCTTAGGTCAACCGGAGACCCAGTACTTC. V gene TRBV7-6 combines with J gene TRBJ2-5; no reliable D call. Looked up from germline, CDR1 is SGHVS and CDR2 is FNYEAQ. V was trimmed by 1 base and J by 5 bases, leaving 8 bases between them. The CDR3 has 13 residues. The full variable domain, its missing parts supplied by reference TRBV7-6 and TRBJ2-5, is GAGVSQSPRYKVTKRGQDVALRCDPISGHVSLYWYRQALGQGPEFLTYFNYEAQQDKSGLPNDRFSAERPEGSISTLTIQRTEQRDSAMYRCASSLGQPETQYFGPGTRLLVL.